A selection of T cell receptor beta chains follows, all from one sample in a study of blood T cell repertoires in COVID-19. Clones were sequenced by immunoSEQ multiplex PCR, and TCRdb holds only the in-frame ones, with some missing. Of roughly 46,000 clones listed, 70% to 90% are singletons. Sample: peripheral blood. These receptors came from a man aged 50-60 years with active COVID-19. The CDR3 runs from the conserved cysteine through the conserved F or W. Each record gives: clone size, D gene, V gene, J gene, CDR3 protein, CDR3 DNA. D genes are given only for firm matches. Some rows have no size entry. The others give once, few or many, or a class for an expanded clone.

.,TRBD2,TRBV19,TRBJ2-3,CASSRLGGYVDTQYF,TGTGCCAGTAGCCGTTTGGGGGGGTACGTTGATACGCAGTATTTT
.,.,TRBV9,TRBJ2-7,CASSVGPEAEQYF,TGTGCCAGCAGCGTAGGCCCCGAGGCCGAGCAGTACTTC
.,.,TRBV7-9,TRBJ2-3,CASSPGLDAWDTQYF,TGTGCCAGCAGCCCGGGACTCGACGCCTGGGATACGCAGTATTTT
.,TRBD1,TRBV7-8,TRBJ1-2,CASSASWDRGLANYGYTF,TGTGCCAGCAGCGCTAGTTGGGACAGGGGGCTGGCTAACTATGGCTACACCTTC
.,TRBD2,TRBV10-3,TRBJ2-1,CAITWGGLVGDEQFF,TGTGCCATCACATGGGGGGGTTTAGTCGGCGATGAGCAGTTCTTC
.,.,TRBV2,TRBJ1-3,CASSDGEGLSGNTIYF,TGTGCCAGCAGTGATGGGGAGGGCTTATCTGGAAACACCATATATTTT
.,.,TRBV27,TRBJ2-2,CASSLLFTGELFF,TGTGCCAGCAGTTTACTTTTCACCGGGGAGCTGTTTTTT
.,TRBD2,TRBV4-2,TRBJ2-3,CASSQDTSGGDTQYF,TGTGCCAGCAGCCAAGATACTAGCGGGGGAGATACGCAGTATTTT
once,.,TRBV5-6,TRBJ1-3,CASSFRQPAGNTIYF,TGTGCCAGCAGCTTCAGACAGCCAGCTGGAAACACCATATATTTT
.,TRBD2,TRBV23-1,TRBJ2-7,CASSQCVGGRGYEQYF,TGCGCCAGCAGTCAATGCGTCGGCGGGAGGGGCTACGAGCAGTACTTC
.,.,TRBV30,TRBJ1-1,CAWSVRGNTEAFF,TGTGCCTGGAGTGTACGGGGGAACACTGAAGCTTTCTTT
.,.,TRBV19,TRBJ1-6,CASSRRLNSPLHF,TGTGCCAGTAGTAGGCGGTTAAATTCACCCCTCCACTTT
.,.,TRBV29-1,TRBJ2-7,CSVGSTAYEQYF,TGCAGCGTTGGGAGCACTGCCTACGAGCAGTACTTC
.,TRBD2,TRBV7-8,TRBJ2-7,CASSLGLAGLYEQYF,TGTGCCAGCAGCTTAGGCCTAGCGGGACTCTACGAGCAGTACTTC
.,TRBD2,TRBV6-5,TRBJ2-1,CASKERGGTYNEQFF,TGTGCCAGCAAGGAGCGGGGGGGTACCTACAATGAGCAGTTCTTC
once,.,TRBV4-3,TRBJ1-5,CASSLRAGGNQPQHF,.
.,TRBD1,TRBV16,TRBJ1-5,CASSTGQAGNQPQHF,TGTGCCAGCAGCACCGGACAGGCGGGCAATCAGCCCCAGCATTTT
.,.,TRBV29-1,TRBJ1-1,CSVEAPNTEAFF,TGCAGCGTTGAGGCACCTAACACTGAAGCTTTCTTT
.,TRBD1,TRBV18,TRBJ2-3,CASSSTGVFTDTQYF,TGTGCCAGCTCATCGACAGGGGTTTTCACAGATACGCAGTATTTT
.,TRBD1,TRBV7-9,TRBJ1-6,CASSNTGGAGSPLHF,TGTGCCAGCAGCAATACAGGGGGCGCAGGTTCACCCCTCCACTTT
.,.,TRBV6-1,TRBJ2-3,CASSEVASTDTQYF,TGTGCCAGCAGTGAAGTGGCTAGCACAGATACGCAGTATTTT
.,.,TRBV3-1/TRBV3-2,TRBJ1-5,CASSQTGTNQPQHF,TGTGCCAGCAGCCAAACCGGGACAAATCAGCCCCAGCATTTT
.,TRBD2,TRBV30,TRBJ2-3,CAWTGLAGDRTDTQYF,TGTGCCTGGACAGGACTAGCGGGGGATCGCACAGATACGCAGTATTTT
.,.,TRBV3-1/TRBV3-2,TRBJ2-6,CASSLSRGGWANVLTF,TGTGCCAGCAGCCTTTCCCGGGGAGGTTGGGCCAACGTCCTGACTTTC
.,.,TRBV3-1/TRBV3-2,TRBJ2-3,CASSQDLGGLSDTQYF,TGTGCCAGCAGCCAAGACCTGGGAGGTTTATCAGATACGCAGTATTTT
.,.,TRBV27,TRBJ1-6,CASNQRWGVGSPLHF,TGTGCCAGCAACCAACGTTGGGGGGTCGGTTCACCCCTCCACTTT
.,TRBD1,TRBV18,TRBJ1-5,CASSPTGVQPQHF,TGTGCCAGCTCACCCACAGGGGTACAGCCCCAGCATTTT
.,TRBD1,TRBV4-1,TRBJ1-2,CASSPPGQGSGYTF,TGCGCCAGCAGCCCCCCGGGACAGGGGAGCGGCTACACCTTC
.,TRBD1,TRBV19,TRBJ1-5,CASRRGRNQPQHF,TGTGCCAGTAGGAGGGGGCGCAATCAGCCCCAGCATTTT
.,.,TRBV11-3,TRBJ2-2,CASSQSGPLFF,TGTGCCAGCAGCCAAAGCGGCCCTCTGTTTTTT
.,TRBD1,TRBV2,TRBJ2-5,CARGPGQGETQYF,TGTGCCAGAGGACCGGGACAGGGAGAGACCCAGTACTTC
.,TRBD2,TRBV6-5,TRBJ2-1,CASSFRTSGQPGEQFF,TGTGCCAGCAGTTTTCGGACTAGCGGACAACCAGGGGAGCAGTTCTTC
.,TRBD2,TRBV11-3,TRBJ2-1,CASSLGLATYNEQFF,TGTGCCAGCAGCTTGGGACTAGCGACCTACAATGAGCAGTTCTTC
.,TRBD2,TRBV14,TRBJ2-7,CASSLRERGAYEQYF,TGTGCCAGCAGCTTAAGGGAGCGGGGCGCCTACGAGCAGTACTTC
.,.,TRBV28,TRBJ1-2,CASRQVPNYGYTF,TGTGCCAGTAGACAGGTCCCAAACTATGGCTACACCTTC
.,TRBD2,TRBV11-2,TRBJ2-3,CASRRPGLAGVSQYF,TGTGCCAGCAGACGTCCGGGACTAGCGGGAGTGTCGCAGTATTTT
.,TRBD2,TRBV7-3,TRBJ2-2,CASKRLAGGTGELFF,TGTGCCAGCAAGAGACTAGCGGGGGGGACCGGGGAGCTGTTTTTT
.,.,TRBV12-3/TRBV12-4,TRBJ2-2,CASSISEPGELFF,TGTGCCAGCAGTATCTCCGAGCCCGGGGAGCTGTTTTTT
few,TRBD2,TRBV5-6,TRBJ2-1,CASSSMIKGLAGNEQFF,TGTGCCAGCAGCTCGATGATTAAGGGACTAGCGGGAAATGAGCAGTTCTTC
.,.,TRBV5-1,TRBJ2-2,CASSPSGGGGELFF,TGCGCCAGCAGCCCCTCGGGGGGCGGCGGGGAGCTGTTTTTT
.,TRBD1,TRBV10-2,TRBJ1-5,CASSESGGLGNQPQHF,TGCGCCAGCAGTGAGTCAGGGGGCTTGGGCAATCAGCCCCAGCATTTT
.,TRBD1,TRBV30,TRBJ2-2,CAWNPDRAPNTGELFF,TGTGCCTGGAACCCGGACAGGGCGCCGAACACCGGGGAGCTGTTTTTT
.,TRBD2,TRBV7-2,TRBJ2-5,CASSLGGTSGTETQYF,TGTGCCAGCAGCTTAGGAGGGACTAGCGGGACCGAGACCCAGTACTTC
.,.,TRBV25-1,TRBJ2-6,CASSAAQGGFSGANVLTF,TGTGCCAGCAGCGCCGCACAAGGGGGTTTTTCTGGGGCCAACGTCCTGACTTTC
few,TRBD1,TRBV6-1,TRBJ1-3,CASSELGQAVGGTIYF,TGTGCCAGCAGTGAACTAGGACAGGCTGTAGGCGGGACCATATATTTT
.,TRBD2,TRBV11-2,TRBJ2-7,CASSLGGREAAEQYF,TGTGCCAGCAGCTTAGGAGGCCGGGAGGCTGCCGAGCAGTACTTC
.,.,TRBV4-1,TRBJ2-1,CASSQELSLEYNEQFF,TGCGCCAGCAGCCAAGAGCTTAGCTTAGAGTACAATGAGCAGTTCTTC
once,TRBD1,TRBV18,TRBJ2-6,CASSPDRRGQGSGANVLTF,TGTGCCAGCTCACCAGATCGCAGGGGACAGGGCTCTGGGGCCAACGTCCTGACTTTC
.,.,TRBV6-5,TRBJ1-2,CASGGEALFYGYTF,TGTGCCAGCGGCGGGGAGGCCCTATTCTATGGCTACACCTTC
.,.,TRBV5-6,TRBJ2-5,CASSLGPAETQYF,TGTGCCAGCAGCTTGGGGCCAGCGGAGACCCAGTACTTC